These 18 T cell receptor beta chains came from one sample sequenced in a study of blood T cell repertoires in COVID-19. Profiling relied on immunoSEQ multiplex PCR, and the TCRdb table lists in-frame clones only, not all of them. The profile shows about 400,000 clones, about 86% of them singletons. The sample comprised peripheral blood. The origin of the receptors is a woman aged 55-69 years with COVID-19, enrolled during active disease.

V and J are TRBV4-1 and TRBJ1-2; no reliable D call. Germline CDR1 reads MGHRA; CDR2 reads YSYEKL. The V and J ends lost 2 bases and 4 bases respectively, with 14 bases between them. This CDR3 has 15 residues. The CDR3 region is CASSQTVEDRYGYTF. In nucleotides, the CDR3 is TGCGCCAGCAGCCAAACGGTCGAGGATCGCTATGGCTACACCTTC.

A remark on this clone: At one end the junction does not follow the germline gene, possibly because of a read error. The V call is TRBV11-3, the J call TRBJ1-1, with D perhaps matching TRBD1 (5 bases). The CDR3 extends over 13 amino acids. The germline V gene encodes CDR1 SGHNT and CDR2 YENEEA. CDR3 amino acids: CASSLPGRAETFF. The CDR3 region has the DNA TGTGCCAGCAGCTTACCGGGCAGGGCTGAAACTTTCTTT.

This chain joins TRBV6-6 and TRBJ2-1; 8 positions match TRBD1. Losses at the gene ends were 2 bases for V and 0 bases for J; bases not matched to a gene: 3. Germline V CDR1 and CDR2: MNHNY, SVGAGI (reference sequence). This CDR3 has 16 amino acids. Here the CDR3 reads CASSYGQGASYNEQFF. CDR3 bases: TGTGCCAGCAGTTACGGACAGGGCGCCTCCTACAATGAGCAGTTCTTC.

The CDR3 is CASTLGQGTQYF. The CDR3 nucleotides read TGTGCCAGCACCCTGGGACAGGGTACGCAGTATTTT. The genes are TRBV12-3 or TRBV12-4 and TRBJ2-3; 9 positions agree with TRBD1. V dropped 7 bases and J dropped 8; count of bases not matched to a gene: 4. This CDR3 is 12 amino acids long.

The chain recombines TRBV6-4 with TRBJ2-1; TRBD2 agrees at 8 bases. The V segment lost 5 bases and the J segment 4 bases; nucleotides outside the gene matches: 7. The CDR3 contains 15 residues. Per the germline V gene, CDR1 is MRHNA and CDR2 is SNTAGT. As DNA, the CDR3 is TGTGCCAGCAGTCCCGGGACTAGACTTTACAATGAGCAGTTCTTC. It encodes CASSPGTRLYNEQFF.

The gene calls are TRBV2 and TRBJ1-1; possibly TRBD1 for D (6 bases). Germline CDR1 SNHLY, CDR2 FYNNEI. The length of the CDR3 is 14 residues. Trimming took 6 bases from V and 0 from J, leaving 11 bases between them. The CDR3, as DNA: TGTGCCAGCAGCCAACAGGGAATGAACACTGAAGCTTTCTTT. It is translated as CASSQQGMNTEAFF.

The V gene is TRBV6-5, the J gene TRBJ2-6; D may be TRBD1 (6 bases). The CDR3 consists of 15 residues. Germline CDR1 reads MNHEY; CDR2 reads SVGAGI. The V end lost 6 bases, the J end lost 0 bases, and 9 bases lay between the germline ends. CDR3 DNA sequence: TGTGCCAGCAGCGGACAGAGCTCTGGGGCCAACGTCCTGACTTTC. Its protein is CASSGQSSGANVLTF.

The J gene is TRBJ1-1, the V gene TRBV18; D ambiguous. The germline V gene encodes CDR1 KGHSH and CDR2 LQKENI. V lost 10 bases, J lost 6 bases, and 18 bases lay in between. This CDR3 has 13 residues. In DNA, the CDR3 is TGTGCCACCTCGGGAGGGCGCGAGGCTGAAGCTTTCTTT. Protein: CATSGGREAEAFF.

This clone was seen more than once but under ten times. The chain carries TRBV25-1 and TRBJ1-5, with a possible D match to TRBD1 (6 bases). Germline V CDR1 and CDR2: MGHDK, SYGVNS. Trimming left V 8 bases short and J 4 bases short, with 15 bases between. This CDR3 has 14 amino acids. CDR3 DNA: TGTGCCAGCCAAGGGCAGGGGTATAATCAGCCCCAGCATTTT. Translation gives CASQGQGYNQPQHF.

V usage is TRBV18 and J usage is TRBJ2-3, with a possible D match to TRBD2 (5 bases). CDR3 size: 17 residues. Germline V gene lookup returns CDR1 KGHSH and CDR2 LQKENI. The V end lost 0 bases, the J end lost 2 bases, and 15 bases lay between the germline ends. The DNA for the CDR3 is TGTGCCAGCTCACCACCGGGTCCAGGAGGATACACAGATACGCAGTATTTT. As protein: CASSPPGPGGYTDTQYF.

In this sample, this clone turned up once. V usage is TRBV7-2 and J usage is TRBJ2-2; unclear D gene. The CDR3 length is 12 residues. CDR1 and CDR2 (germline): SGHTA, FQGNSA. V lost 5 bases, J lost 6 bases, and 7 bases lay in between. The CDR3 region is CASSPGPGELFF. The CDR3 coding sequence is TGTGCCAGCAGCCCCGGTCCCGGGGAGCTGTTTTTT.

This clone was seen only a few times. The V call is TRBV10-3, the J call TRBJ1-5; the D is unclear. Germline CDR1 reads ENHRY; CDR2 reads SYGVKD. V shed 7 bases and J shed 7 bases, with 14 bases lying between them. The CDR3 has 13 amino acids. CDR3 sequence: CAIMEDRGQPQHF. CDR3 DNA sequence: TGTGCCATCATGGAGGACCGAGGACAGCCCCAGCATTTT.

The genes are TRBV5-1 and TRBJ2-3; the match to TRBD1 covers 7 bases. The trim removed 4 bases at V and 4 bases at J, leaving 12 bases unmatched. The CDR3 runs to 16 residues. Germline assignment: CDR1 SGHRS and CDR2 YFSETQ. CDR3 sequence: CASSRDPPGTADTQYF. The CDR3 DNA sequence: TGCGCCAGCAGCCGCGACCCTCCAGGGACAGCAGATACGCAGTATTTT.

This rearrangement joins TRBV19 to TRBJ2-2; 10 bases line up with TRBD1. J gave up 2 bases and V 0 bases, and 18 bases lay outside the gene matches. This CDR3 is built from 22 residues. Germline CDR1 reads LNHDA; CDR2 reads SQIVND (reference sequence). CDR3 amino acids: CASSIDLSQRGTGESNTGELFF. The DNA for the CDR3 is TGTGCCAGTAGTATAGATTTAAGTCAGAGAGGGACAGGGGAATCAAACACCGGGGAGCTGTTTTTT.

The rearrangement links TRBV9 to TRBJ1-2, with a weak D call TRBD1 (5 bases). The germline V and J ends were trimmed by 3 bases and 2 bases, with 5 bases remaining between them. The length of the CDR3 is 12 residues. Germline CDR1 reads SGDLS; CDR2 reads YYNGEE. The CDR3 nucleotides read TGTGCCAGCAGCGGACAGAACTATGGCTACACCTTC. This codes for CASSGQNYGYTF.

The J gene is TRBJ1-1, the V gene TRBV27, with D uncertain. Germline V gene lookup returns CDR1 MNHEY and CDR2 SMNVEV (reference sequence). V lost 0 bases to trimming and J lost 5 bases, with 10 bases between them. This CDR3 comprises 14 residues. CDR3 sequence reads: CASSLSYGETEAFF. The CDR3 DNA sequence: TGTGCCAGCAGTTTATCGTACGGTGAGACTGAAGCTTTCTTT.

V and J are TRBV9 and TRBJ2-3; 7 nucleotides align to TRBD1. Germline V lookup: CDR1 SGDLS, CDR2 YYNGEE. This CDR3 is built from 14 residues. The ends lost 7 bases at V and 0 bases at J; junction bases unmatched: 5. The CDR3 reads CASALGQSTDTQYF. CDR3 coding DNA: TGTGCCAGCGCATTGGGACAGAGCACAGATACGCAGTATTTT.

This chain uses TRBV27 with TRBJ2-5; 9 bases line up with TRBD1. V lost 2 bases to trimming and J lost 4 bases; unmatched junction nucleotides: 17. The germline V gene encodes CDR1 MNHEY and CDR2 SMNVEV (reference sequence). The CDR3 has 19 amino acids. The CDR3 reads CASSLTPLRTGARRETQYF. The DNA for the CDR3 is TGTGCCAGCAGTTTAACTCCACTCCGGACAGGGGCTCGTCGAGAGACCCAGTACTTC.